This T cell receptor beta chain was observed in a study of control samples from healthy donors and cancer patients. Germline V gene lookup returns CDR1 SGHRS and CDR2 YFSETQ. This CDR3 spans 13 amino acids. V shed 1 base and J shed 12 bases, with 16 bases lying between them. Sequenced by immunoSEQ multiplex PCR; TCRdb stores in-frame clones only, minus some. Here the sample spans about 80,000 clones, 88% being singletons. Sequenced sample: blood. This chain joins TRBV5-1 and TRBJ1-2, with D unclear. The receptor comes from a woman in her forties or fifties in good health. The CDR3 reads CASSLSGRSSNTF. Written as DNA, the CDR3 is TGCGCCAGCAGCTTGTCTGGTAGGTCAAGCAACACCTTC.